This entry concerns a single TCR beta chain. The antigen is not known. With 60 Vbeta and 13 Jbeta primers, the PCR was carried out. Under the authors' procedure: Tens of millions of unique TCR beta chains, about 12 million shared, were counted in a later analysis. Using immunoSEQ multiplex PCR, the repertoire was profiled, and TCRdb retains in-frame clones only, with some absent. The DNA was the basis for D and trimming; V, J and clone size are from that table. The data show over 100,000 clones, 79% seen once. Whereas donors were nominally healthy upon sampling, unrecorded immune exposures were probable. The data were obtained in a study of cytomegalovirus exposure and HLA in healthy donors. General observations from the study: The study listed roughly 150 cytomegalovirus-associated TCR beta chains. In a later analysis, DRB1 alleles had the most associated TCRs; HLA-C alleles the fewest.

This CDR3 has 17 residues. Germline V gene sequence: CDR1 SGHRS, CDR2 YFSETQ. J gave up 2 bases and V 4 bases, and 13 bases lay outside the gene matches. The chain has TRBV5-1 and TRBJ2-7, with TRBD2 matching 9 bases. The sequencing sample was made of PBMCs. This TCR was recovered from a woman aged 18-29 years in good health and CMV-seropositive. CDR3 amino acids: CASSPNSQTSGAYEQYF. As DNA, the CDR3 is TGCGCCAGCAGCCCCAACTCGCAGACTAGCGGAGCCTACGAGCAGTACTTC.